A selection of T cell receptor beta chains follows, all from one sample in a study of cytomegalovirus exposure and HLA in healthy donors. Generated by immunoSEQ multiplex PCR, the TCRdb table keeps only in-frame clones and is missing some. This table holds 77,000 or so clones, over 70% found once. The sequencing sample was made of PBMCs. The receptor set was obtained from a woman aged 35 to 49 in good health and CMV-seronegative. The CDR3 runs from the conserved cysteine through the conserved F or W. The D gene is left open where the match is weak. The size entry is marked missing in some rows and otherwise reads once, few, many or a size class.

>once|TRBV7-8|TRBJ2-5|TRBD1
CASSPPGRGRLETQYF
TGTGCCAGCAGCCCCCCTGGCAGGGGGCGCCTGGAGACCCAGTACTTC
>NA|TRBV27|TRBJ2-7|TRBD1
CASSLLPPRQGSYEQYF
TGTGCCAGCAGTTTATTGCCCCCTCGACAGGGGAGCTACGAGCAGTACTTC
>NA|TRBV27|TRBJ2-5|TRBD1
CASSITGVQTQYF
TGTGCCAGCAGTATAACAGGGGTGCAGACCCAGTACTTC
>NA|TRBV4-3|TRBJ2-3|TRBD1
CASSQTTGGFADTQYF
TGCGCCAGCAGCCAAACGACAGGGGGTTTCGCAGATACGCAGTATTTT
>once|TRBV6-5|TRBJ2-7|NA
CASSSDWGSYEQYF
TGTGCCAGCAGCTCGGACTGGGGCTCCTACGAGCAGTACTTC
>NA|TRBV11-2|TRBJ2-1|NA
CASSQGGRTYEQFF
TGTGCCAGCAGCCAAGGGGGACGCACGTATGAGCAGTTCTTC
>NA|TRBV11-2|TRBJ1-2|NA
CASSSTAGLANYGYTF
TGTGCCAGCAGCTCAACGGCGGGGTTGGCTAACTATGGCTACACCTTC
>NA|TRBV7-9|TRBJ2-7|NA
CASSGTGYEQYF
TGTGCCAGCAGCGGCACAGGGTACGAGCAGTACTTC
>NA|TRBV2|TRBJ1-2|NA
CAIPGAVGYGYTF
TGTGCCATCCCTGGTGCGGTCGGCTATGGCTACACCTTC
>NA|TRBV21-1|TRBJ2-7|NA
CASLGRGSRSNTYEQYF
TGTGCCAGCCTTGGGAGGGGATCCAGATCAAACACCTACGAGCAGTACTTC
>NA|TRBV11-2|TRBJ1-2|NA
CASSHYSGGYTF
TGTGCCAGCAGCCACTATTCGGGAGGCTACACCTTC
>once|TRBV7-9|TRBJ1-1|NA
CASSLRGGAETEAFF
TGTGCCAGCAGCTTACGGGGGGGGGCGGAAACTGAAGCTTTCTTT
>few|TRBV4-3|TRBJ1-4|TRBD1
CASSQDPGQGKLFF
TGCGCCAGCAGCCAAGATCCGGGACAGGGAAAACTGTTTTTT
>NA|TRBV6-4|TRBJ2-7|TRBD2
CASSASSGASYEQYF
TGTGCCAGCAGCGCCTCTAGCGGGGCCTCCTACGAGCAGTACTTC
>NA|TRBV11-2|TRBJ2-1|TRBD2
CASSLVPGGGEQFF
TGTGCCAGCAGCTTAGTGCCGGGAGGTGGTGAGCAGTTCTTC
>NA|TRBV2|TRBJ2-2|NA
CASRTPGHSTGELFF
TGTGCCAGCAGGACACCGGGACACAGTACCGGGGAGCTGTTTTTT
>NA|TRBV6-1|TRBJ1-5|TRBD1
CASNDRVGEQPQHF
TGTGCCAGCAACGACAGGGTGGGGGAGCAGCCCCAGCATTTT